Included here is one T cell receptor beta chain sequence, with context. These data come from a study of T cells in tumors after PD-1 blockade. Study-wide context: No patient had prior checkpoint blockade, systemic immunosuppression, or radiotherapy within 4 weeks. Daily vismodegib 150 mg continued in a subset of anti-PD-1-treated patients. On average, peripheral blood gave 113,528 TCR templates and 33,000 or so unique clonotypes.

The table came from immunoSEQ multiplex PCR; TCRdb's copy has only in-frame clones and leaves some out. Among approximately 50,000 clones, approximately 80% were seen once, and the ten largest hold 8% to 10%. This CDR3 region has 12 residues. Germline V gives CDR1 SGHNT, CDR2 YYREEE (reference sequence). The ends were cut back, 10 bases at V and 2 bases at J, with 11 bases in the middle. This specimen was PBMCs, taken before anti-PD-1 therapy. This TCR was recovered from a human donor with advanced basal cell or squamous cell carcinoma (not recorded which). The rearrangement links TRBV5-4 to TRBJ2-3; D uncertain. The CDR3 loop reads CAPSRTTDTQYF. In nucleotides, the CDR3 is TGTGCCCCTTCTCGAACCACAGATACGCAGTATTTT.